These T cell receptor beta chains were read from a single sample in a study of blood T cells in healthy people across ages. TCRdb recomputed calls from the 5' RACE reads with MiXCR, one row per CDR3 protein. The sample has around 1.5 million distinct CDR3 sequences, around 42% seen once. Sequenced sample: blood. Receptors originate from a woman aged 18-35 years in good health. Each CDR3 is given with its conserved first and last residue. Fields, in order: clone size, D gene, J gene, V gene, CDR3 protein, CDR3 DNA. The D gene is left open where the match is weak. Rows give clone size only sometimes, using once, few, many, or a class for an expanded clone.

>NA|TRBD2|TRBJ2-5|TRBV27
CASSSHGRAGQETQYF
TGTGCCAGCAGTTCACACGGACGAGCGGGGCAAGAGACCCAGTACTTC
>NA|TRBD2|TRBJ2-5|TRBV18
CASSPPGAGGPRETQYF
TGTGCCAGCTCACCACCTGGTGCGGGGGGGCCGAGGGAGACCCAGTACTTC
>NA|NA|TRBJ1-2|TRBV20-1
CSGRQENNYGYTF
TGCAGTGGACGTCAGGAGAATAACTATGGCTACACCTTC
>NA|NA|TRBJ2-5|TRBV7-7
CASSLVGQGTQETQYF
TGTGCCAGCAGCTTAGTGGGGCAGGGGACCCAAGAGACCCAGTACTTC
>NA|NA|TRBJ2-3|TRBV11-2
CASNLAGFFTDTQYF
TGTGCCAGCAACCTGGCGGGGTTTTTCACAGATACGCAGTATTTT
>NA|TRBD1|TRBJ1-2|TRBV7-9
CASSLAPRQGDGYTF
TGTGCCAGCAGCTTAGCCCCCCGACAGGGAGATGGCTACACCTTC
>NA|TRBD2|TRBJ2-7|TRBV29-1
CSVEEGTSGSYNEQYF
TGCAGCGTTGAAGAAGGGACTAGCGGGAGCTACAATGAGCAGTACTTC
>few|NA|TRBJ1-2|TRBV2
CASQVDGYTF
TGTGCCAGCCAGGTAGATGGCTACACCTTC
>NA|NA|TRBJ2-3|TRBV29-1
CSVRGRASAVDTQYF
TGCAGCGTCCGCGGGCGGGCTAGCGCAGTAGATACGCAGTATTTT
>NA|TRBD1|TRBJ1-5|TRBV9
CASSVKGQGAPCPQHF
TGTGCCAGCAGCGTGAAAGGACAGGGGGCCCCTTGTCCCCAGCATTTT
>few|NA|TRBJ2-5|TRBV5-4
CASSLTHSQETQYF
TGTGCCAGCAGCTTAACCCACAGCCAAGAGACCCAGTACTTC
>NA|TRBD2|TRBJ2-7|TRBV12-3/TRBV12-4
CASRGGKVPSYEQYF
TGTGCCAGCAGGGGGGGGAAGGTTCCCTCCTACGAGCAGTACTTC
>few|NA|TRBJ2-3|TRBV29-1
CSVAGGREVYTDTQYF
TGCAGCGTTGCAGGGGGGCGGGAGGTGTACACAGATACGCAGTATTTT
>once|NA|TRBJ1-2|TRBV6-1
CASSLYSPVGYTF
TGTGCCAGCAGCCTTTATAGCCCGGTTGGGTACACCTTC
>few|NA|TRBJ1-2|TRBV12-3/TRBV12-4
CASSLVPDGGTSNYGYTF
TGTGCCAGCAGTTTAGTTCCGGACGGGGGAACGAGTAACTATGGCTACACCTTC
>few|TRBD2|TRBJ2-7|TRBV20-1
CSAVRLAGVYEQYF
TGCAGTGCTGTCCGACTAGCGGGAGTCTACGAGCAGTACTTC
>NA|TRBD1|TRBJ1-5|TRBV6-1
CASRRGQGLNQPQHF
TGTGCCAGCAGGAGGGGACAGGGGTTAAATCAGCCCCAGCATTTT
>few|TRBD2|TRBJ2-7|TRBV9
CASSVASGWTYEQYF
TGTGCCAGCAGCGTAGCTAGCGGGTGGACCTACGAGCAGTACTTC
>NA|NA|TRBJ2-1|TRBV6-2/TRBV6-3
CASSYSDFNEQFF
TGTGCCAGCAGTTACTCGGACTTCAATGAGCAGTTCTTC
>NA|NA|TRBJ2-7|TRBV5-1
CASSRYRPSVEQYF
TGCGCCAGCAGCCGCTACAGACCCTCTGTCGAGCAGTACTTC
>once|NA|TRBJ1-1|TRBV3-1
CASSQGAGPDTEAFF
TGTGCCAGCAGCCAAGGAGCTGGCCCAGACACTGAAGCTTTCTTT
>once|NA|TRBJ1-4|TRBV5-6
CASAKNEKLFF
TGTGCCAGCGCAAAAAATGAAAAACTGTTTTTT
>few|NA|TRBJ2-3|TRBV21-1
CASSKHPVGVADTQYF
TGTGCCAGCAGCAAACATCCAGTGGGAGTTGCAGATACGCAGTATTTT
>NA|NA|TRBJ1-1|TRBV10-3
CAISEGANTEAFF
TGTGCCATCAGTGAGGGGGCGAACACTGAAGCTTTCTTT
>many|TRBD2|TRBJ2-7|TRBV4-2
CASSQDPSGSSYEQYF
TGTGCCAGCAGCCAAGACCCTAGCGGGAGTAGCTACGAGCAGTACTTC
>few|NA|TRBJ2-1|TRBV7-2
CASIIGGRGEQFF
TGTGCCAGCATTATAGGTGGGCGAGGTGAGCAGTTCTTC
>NA|NA|TRBJ1-4|TRBV3-1
CASSQVASGGEKLFF
TGTGCCAGCAGCCAAGTGGCGTCAGGAGGAGAAAAACTGTTTTTT
>NA|NA|TRBJ2-5|TRBV29-1
CSVASGVSQETQYF
TGCAGCGTTGCTTCAGGGGTTTCTCAAGAGACCCAGTACTTC
>few|NA|TRBJ1-2|TRBV6-6
CASSLISGTGYGYTF
TGTGCCAGCAGTTTGATCTCCGGGACGGGATATGGCTACACCTTC
>NA|NA|TRBJ1-3|TRBV20-1
CSAIRPSGNTIYF
TGCAGTGCCATACGTCCCTCTGGAAACACCATATATTTT
>few|TRBD2|TRBJ2-5|TRBV4-1
CASSQAGTTRRETQYF
TGCGCCAGCAGCCAGGCGGGGACTACCCGACGGGAGACCCAGTACTTC
>NA|NA|TRBJ1-1|TRBV3-1
CASSQDLAHAEGKAFF
TGTGCCAGCAGCCAAGATCTAGCGCACGCTGAGGGGAAAGCTTTCTTT
>NA|TRBD2|TRBJ2-1|TRBV12-3/TRBV12-4
CASTASGGLYNEQFF
TGTGCCAGCACCGCTAGCGGGGGCCTCTACAATGAGCAGTTCTTC
>many|NA|TRBJ2-7|TRBV10-3
CAISQTGSYEQYF
TGTGCCATCAGCCAGACAGGCTCCTACGAGCAGTACTTC
>NA|TRBD1|TRBJ1-1|TRBV7-9
CASSPRTGLETEAFF
TGTGCCAGCAGCCCCCGGACAGGTCTGGAAACTGAAGCTTTCTTT
>few|NA|TRBJ1-2|TRBV6-5
CASSYSGSQNGYTF
TGTGCCAGCAGTTACTCGGGGTCGCAGAATGGCTACACCTTC
>NA|NA|TRBJ1-3|TRBV25-1
CASSELPFSGSTIYF
TGTGCCAGCAGTGAATTACCCTTTTCTGGAAGCACCATATATTTT
>NA|NA|TRBJ2-5|TRBV5-6
CASSRGGDSYNEQYF
TGTGCCAGCAGCCGGGGTGGCGACTCCTACAATGAGCAGTATTTC
>NA|NA|TRBJ2-1|TRBV7-9
CASSLVVQETQFF
TGTGCCAGCAGCTTAGTTGTCCAAGAGACCCAGTTCTTC
>NA|TRBD2|TRBJ2-2|TRBV7-8
CASSHPTSGNTGELFF
TGTGCCAGCAGCCATCCGACTAGCGGGAACACCGGGGAGCTGTTTTTT
>NA|TRBD2|TRBJ2-1|TRBV20-1
CSATRTSGGRYNEQFF
TGCAGTGCTACCAGGACTAGCGGGGGCCGTTACAATGAGCAGTTCTTC
>NA|NA|TRBJ1-6|TRBV20-1
CSARDGGGANSPLHF
TGCAGTGCTAGAGATGGGGGGGGCGCTAATTCACCCCTCCACTTT
>NA|NA|TRBJ2-5|TRBV30
CAWTLFQETQYF
TGTGCCTGGACGCTTTTCCAAGAGACCCAGTACTTC
>NA|NA|TRBJ1-2|TRBV20-1
CSASAGANYGYTF
TGCAGTGCTAGTGCAGGGGCCAACTATGGCTACACCTTC
>NA|NA|TRBJ2-1|TRBV25-1
CASSDIQGGTEQFF
TGTGCCAGCAGTGATATACAGGGCGGTACTGAGCAGTTCTTC